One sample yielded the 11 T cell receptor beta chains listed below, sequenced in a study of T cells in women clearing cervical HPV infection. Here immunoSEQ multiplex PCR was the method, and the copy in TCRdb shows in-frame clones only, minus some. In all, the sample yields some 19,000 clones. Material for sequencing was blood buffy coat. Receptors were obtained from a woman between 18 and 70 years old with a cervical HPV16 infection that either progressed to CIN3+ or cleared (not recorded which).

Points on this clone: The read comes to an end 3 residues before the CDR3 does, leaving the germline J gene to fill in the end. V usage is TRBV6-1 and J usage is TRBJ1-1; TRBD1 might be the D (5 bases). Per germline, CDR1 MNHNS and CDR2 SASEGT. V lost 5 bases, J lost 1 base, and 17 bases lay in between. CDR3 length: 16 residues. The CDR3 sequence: CASSKDPGLSNTEAFF. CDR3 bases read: TGTGCCAGCAGTAAAGATCCGGGACTCTCGAACACTGAA.

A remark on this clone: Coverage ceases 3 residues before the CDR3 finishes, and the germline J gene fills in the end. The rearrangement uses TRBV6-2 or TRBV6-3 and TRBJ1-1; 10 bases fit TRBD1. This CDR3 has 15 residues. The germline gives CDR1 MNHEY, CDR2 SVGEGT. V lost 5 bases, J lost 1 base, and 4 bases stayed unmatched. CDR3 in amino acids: CASSDRGRKNTEAFF. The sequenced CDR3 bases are TGTGCCAGCAGTGACAGGGGGCGAAAGAACACTGAA.

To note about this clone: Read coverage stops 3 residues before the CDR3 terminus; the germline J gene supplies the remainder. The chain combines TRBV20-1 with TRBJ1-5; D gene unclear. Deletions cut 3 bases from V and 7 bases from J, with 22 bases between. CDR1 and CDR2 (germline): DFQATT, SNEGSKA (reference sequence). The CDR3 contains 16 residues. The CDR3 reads CSARLSRGGYDQPQHF. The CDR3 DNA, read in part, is TGCAGTGCTAGGCTTAGCAGAGGCGGTTACGACCAGCCC.

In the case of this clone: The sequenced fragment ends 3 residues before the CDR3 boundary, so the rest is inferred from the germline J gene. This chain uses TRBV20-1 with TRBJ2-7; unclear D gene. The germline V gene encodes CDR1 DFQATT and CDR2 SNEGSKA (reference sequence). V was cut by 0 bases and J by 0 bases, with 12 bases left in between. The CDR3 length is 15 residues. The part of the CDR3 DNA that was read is TGCAGTGCTAGAGATGGGCGTAGGAGCTCCTACGAG. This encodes CSARDGRRSSYE. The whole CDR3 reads CSARDGRRSSYEQYF.

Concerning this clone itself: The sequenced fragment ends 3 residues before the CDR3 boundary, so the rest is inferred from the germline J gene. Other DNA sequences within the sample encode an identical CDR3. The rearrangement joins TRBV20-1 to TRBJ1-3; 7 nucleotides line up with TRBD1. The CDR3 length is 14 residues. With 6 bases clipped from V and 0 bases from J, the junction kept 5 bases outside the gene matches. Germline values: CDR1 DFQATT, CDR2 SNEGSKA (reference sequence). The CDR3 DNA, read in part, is TGCAGTGCCAGCGGGACAGCCTCTGGAAACACC. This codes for CSASGTASGNT. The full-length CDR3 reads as CSASGTASGNTIYF.

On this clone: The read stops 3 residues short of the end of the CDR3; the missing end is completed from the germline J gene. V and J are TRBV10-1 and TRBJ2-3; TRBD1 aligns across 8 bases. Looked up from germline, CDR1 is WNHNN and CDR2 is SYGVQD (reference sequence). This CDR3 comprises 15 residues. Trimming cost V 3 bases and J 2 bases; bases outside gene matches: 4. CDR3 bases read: TGCGCCAGCAGTGATATCAGGGGGCCCACAGATACG. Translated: CASSDIRGPTDT. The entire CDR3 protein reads CASSDIRGPTDTQYF.

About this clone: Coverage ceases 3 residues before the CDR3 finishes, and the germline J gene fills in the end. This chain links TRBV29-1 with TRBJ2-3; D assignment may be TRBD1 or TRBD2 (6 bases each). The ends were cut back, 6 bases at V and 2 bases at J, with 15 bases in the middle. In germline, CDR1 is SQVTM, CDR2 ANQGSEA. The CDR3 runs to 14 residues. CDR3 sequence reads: CSVGGQLHTDTQYF. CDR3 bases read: TGCAGCGTGGGAGGACAGTTACACACAGATACG.

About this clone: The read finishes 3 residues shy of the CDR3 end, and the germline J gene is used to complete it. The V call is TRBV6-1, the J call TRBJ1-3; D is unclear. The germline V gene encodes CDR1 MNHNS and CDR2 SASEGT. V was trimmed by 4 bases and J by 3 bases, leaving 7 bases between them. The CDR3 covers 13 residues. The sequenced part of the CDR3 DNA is TGTGCCAGCAGTGTGTCCCTTGGAAACACC. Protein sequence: CASSVSLGNT. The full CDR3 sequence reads CASSVSLGNTIYF.

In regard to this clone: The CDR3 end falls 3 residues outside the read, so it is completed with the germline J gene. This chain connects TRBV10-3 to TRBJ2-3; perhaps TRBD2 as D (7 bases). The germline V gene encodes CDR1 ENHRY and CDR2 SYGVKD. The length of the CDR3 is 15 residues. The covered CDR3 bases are TGTGCCATCAGTGAGTCAGGGGGGGTTGGAGGGACG. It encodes CAISESGGVGGT. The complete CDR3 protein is CAISESGGVGGTQYF.

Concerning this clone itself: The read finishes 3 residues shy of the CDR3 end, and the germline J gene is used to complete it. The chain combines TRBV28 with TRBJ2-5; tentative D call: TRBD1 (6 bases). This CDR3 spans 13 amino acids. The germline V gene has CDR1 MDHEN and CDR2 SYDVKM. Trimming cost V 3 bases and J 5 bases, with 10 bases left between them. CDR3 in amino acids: CASSLGAWETQYF. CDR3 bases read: TGTGCCAGCAGTTTGGGGGCCTGGGAGACC.

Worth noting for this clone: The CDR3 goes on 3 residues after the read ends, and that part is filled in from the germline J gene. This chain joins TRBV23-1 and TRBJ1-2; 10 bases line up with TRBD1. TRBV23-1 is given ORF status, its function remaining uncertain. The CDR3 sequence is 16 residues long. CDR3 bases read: TGCGCCAGCAGTCAACCAGATGACAGGGGGCTCTACGAC. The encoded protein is CASSQPDDRGLYD. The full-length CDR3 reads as CASSQPDDRGLYDYTF.